These 17 T cell receptor beta chains share one sample of origin, sequenced in a study of human T cells and chemical hapten exposure. TCRdb re-derived calls from the RACE reads in MiXCR, one entry per CDR3 protein. The sample yields 300,000 to 450,000 distinct CDR3 sequences, more than 4.5% seen once. Time point denoted: pre-sensitization, week 0. The treatment was: therapeutic diphenylcyclopropenone sensitization with weekly scalp DPC. The specimen comprised whole blood, sampled in connection with sensitization to the hapten diphenylcyclopropenone (DPC). These receptors originate from a woman in her 50s with alopecia areata. Some clones in this sample may be carry-over from other donors' samples.

The CDR3 is CASSLRGSGQPQHF. CDR3 in DNA: TGTGCCAGCAGCTTAAGGGGGTCGGGGCAGCCCCAGCATTTT. The chain links TRBV7-9 to TRBJ1-5; possibly TRBD1 for D (6 bases). The CDR3 runs 14 residues. Looked up from germline, CDR1 is SEHNR and CDR2 is FQNEAQ (reference sequence). V lost 2 bases to trimming and J lost 7 bases, with 12 bases between them. The full variable domain, rest sourced from reference TRBV7-9 and TRBJ1-5, is DTGVSQNPRHKITKRGQNVTFRCDPISEHNRLYWYRQTLGQGPEFLTYFQNEAQLEKSRLLSDRFSAERPKGSFSTLEIQRTEQGDSAMYLCASSLRGSGQPQHFGDGTRLSIL.

This clonotype was seen a handful of times. The V gene is TRBV6-2 or TRBV6-3, the J gene TRBJ1-6; D is ambiguous. The V gene lost 0 bases and the J gene lost 14 bases, with 11 bases spanning the gap. This CDR3 spans 13 amino acids. Germline V gene data show CDR1 as MNHEY and CDR2 as SVGEGT. The CDR3 nucleotides are TGTGCCAGCAGTTACTCGGCGGCGTACACCCTCCACTTT. Its protein product is CASSYSAAYTLHF.

The CDR3 loop is CASSQRLSYNEQFF. The DNA for the CDR3 is TGTGCCAGCAGCCAGCGCCTCTCCTACAATGAGCAGTTCTTC. This chain joins TRBV28 and TRBJ2-1; D gene uncertain. The V and J ends lost 6 bases and 0 bases respectively, with 9 bases between them. From germline, CDR1 is MDHEN and CDR2 SYDVKM. The CDR3 sequence is 14 residues long. Drawing the rest from reference TRBV28 and TRBJ2-1, the complete variable domain is DVKVTQSSRYLVKRTGEKVFLECVQDMDHENMFWYRQDPGLGLRLIYFSYDVKMKEKGDIPEGYSVSREKKERFSLILESASTNQTSMYLCASSQRLSYNEQFFGPGTRLTVL.

This clonotype was counted ten times or more. The chain's CDR3 is CASSVRQGHEQFF. CDR3 DNA: TGTGCCAGCAGCGTTCGACAGGGTCATGAGCAGTTCTTC. This chain joins TRBV11-2 and TRBJ2-1; TRBD1 matches 7 bases. The germline CDR1 and CDR2 sequences are SGHAT and FQNNGV. V lost 5 bases, J lost 8 bases, and 6 bases stayed unmatched. The CDR3 is 13 residues long.

The table lists this clonotype with many counts. V is TRBV3-1 and J is TRBJ2-7, with 7 bases lining up with TRBD1. The CDR3 spans 13 residues. Per germline, CDR1 LGHDT and CDR2 YNNKEL (reference sequence). The junction had 13 bases not matched to a gene; V was cut back by 7 bases and J by 10 bases. The CDR3 is CASTKTGTPDQYF. CDR3 nucleotide sequence: TGTGCCAGCACCAAGACAGGGACACCTGACCAGTACTTC.

This clonotype was found many times. The gene calls are TRBV27 and TRBJ1-1; TRBD1 matches 8 bases. Looked up from germline, CDR1 is MNHEY and CDR2 is SMNVEV (reference sequence). The V segment lost 1 base and the J segment 3 bases; nucleotides outside the gene matches: 7. The CDR3 runs 16 residues. CDR3 residues: CASSLWQGAADTEAFF. The CDR3 nucleotides read TGTGCCAGCAGTTTATGGCAGGGGGCGGCGGACACTGAAGCTTTCTTT.

The rearrangement joins TRBV5-1 to TRBJ2-1, with TRBD2 matching 9 bases. CDR1 and CDR2 (germline): SGHRS, YFSETQ. This CDR3 has 15 residues. The junction had 11 bases not matched to a gene; V was cut back by 7 bases and J by 6 bases. CDR3 sequence: CASASGMIWGNEQFF. The CDR3, as DNA: TGCGCCAGCGCTAGCGGGATGATCTGGGGCAATGAGCAGTTCTTC.

This clonotype was counted at least ten times. This chain uses TRBV6-2 or TRBV6-3 with TRBJ2-3; D uncertain. Germline loops: CDR1 MNHEY, CDR2 SVGEGT. CDR3 size: 12 residues. V was shortened by 8 bases and J by 6 bases, with 12 bases between the two germline ends. The CDR3: CASRHGSDTQYF. For the CDR3, the DNA is TGTGCCAGCCGCCACGGTTCGGATACGCAGTATTTT.

The chain combines TRBV7-9 with TRBJ1-2; no clear D. V lost 8 bases to trimming and J lost 2 bases, with 15 bases between them. The germline CDR1 and CDR2 sequences are SEHNR and FQNEAQ (reference sequence). There are 14 residues in the CDR3. The chain's CDR3 is CASRSIDENYGYTF. CDR3 coding DNA: TGTGCCAGCCGTTCTATAGACGAGAACTATGGCTACACCTTC.

This clonotype was seen a few times. The J gene is TRBJ2-7, the V gene TRBV11-2; no clear D. Germline V gives CDR1 SGHAT, CDR2 FQNNGV. The CDR3 consists of 13 residues. V lost 3 bases and J lost 3, with 9 bases in between. The CDR3 sequence is CASSLADLYEQYF. The CDR3 DNA sequence: TGTGCCAGCAGCTTGGCAGACCTCTACGAGCAGTACTTC.

This clonotype was seen more than once but under ten times. The V and J genes are TRBV19 and TRBJ2-1; 8 bases map to TRBD1. V was pared by 8 bases and J by 5 bases, with 11 bases of the junction left unmatched. CDR1 is LNHDA, CDR2 SQIVND, per germline (reference sequence). The CDR3 length is 15 residues. The CDR3 sequence is CASSTSGGAHNEQFF. The DNA of the CDR3 is TGTGCCAGTTCAACCTCAGGGGGCGCCCACAATGAGCAGTTCTTC.

This clonotype was found many times. V usage is TRBV10-3 and J usage is TRBJ2-6; a possible D gene is TRBD1 (6 bases). The CDR3 contains 15 residues. Trimming stripped 7 bases from V and 0 bases from J, with 10 bases between. The germline V gene encodes CDR1 ENHRY and CDR2 SYGVKD. The CDR3 sequence: CAITGQLSGANVLTF. CDR3 nucleotides: TGTGCCATCACTGGACAGCTCTCTGGGGCCAACGTCCTGACTTTC.

The rearrangement uses TRBV6-1 and TRBJ2-4; D possibly corresponds to TRBD1 (5 bases). Trimming took off 2 bases at V and 1 base at J, with 12 bases between the two ends. Germline assignment: CDR1 MNHNS and CDR2 SASEGT. The CDR3 is 16 residues long. The chain's CDR3 is CASSEQKGSAKNIQYF. For the CDR3, the DNA is TGTGCCAGCAGTGAACAGAAGGGGTCGGCCAAAAACATTCAGTACTTC.

The chain carries TRBV30 and TRBJ1-4; 8 bases match TRBD1. V trimming: 0 bases; J trimming: 4 bases; junction bases outside the gene matches: 1. Per the germline V gene, CDR1 is GTSNPN and CDR2 is SVGIG (reference sequence). The CDR3 totals 14 residues. The CDR3 DNA reads TGTGCCTGGAGTGTCGGACAGGGTAATGAAAAACTGTTTTTT. This gives the protein CAWSVGQGNEKLFF.

Many counts were recorded for this clonotype. The chain carries TRBV5-1 and TRBJ2-1, with 7 bases fitting TRBD1. The CDR3 is made up of 13 amino acids. Per the germline V gene, CDR1 is SGHRS and CDR2 is YFSETQ. The J segment lost 7 bases and the V segment lost 4 bases, leaving 5 bases of the junction unmatched. This chain's CDR3 is CASSPTGANEQFF. As DNA, the CDR3 is TGCGCCAGCAGCCCCACAGGGGCAAATGAGCAGTTCTTC. The full variable domain, completed using reference TRBV5-1 and TRBJ2-1, is KAGVTQTPRYLIKTRGQQVTLSCSPISGHRSVSWYQQTPGQGLQFLFEYFSETQRNKGNFPGRFSGRQFSNSRSEMNVSTLELGDSALYLCASSPTGANEQFFGPGTRLTVL.

This clonotype came up once. A much larger clone is a single base away; this may be a read error. The rearrangement uses TRBV7-8 and TRBJ1-2; TRBD1 aligns across 7 bases. Looked up from germline, CDR1 is SGHVS and CDR2 is FQNEAQ. The CDR3 runs to 16 residues. The CDR3, as DNA: TGTGCCAGCAGCTCGCAAACCCCGGGACAGTACTATGGCTTCACCTTC. It yields the protein CASSSQTPGQYYGFTF.

In this sample, this clonotype turned up a few times. This chain links TRBV4-1 with TRBJ1-1; 12 positions match TRBD1. CDR3 length: 18 residues. Trimming took 4 bases from V and 0 from J; bases not matched to a gene: 9. CDR1 and CDR2 (germline): MGHRA, YSYEKL. In DNA, the CDR3 is TGCGCCAGCAGCCTCCTCCCGGGACAGGGGGCAATGAACACTGAAGCTTTCTTT. Protein sequence: CASSLLPGQGAMNTEAFF.